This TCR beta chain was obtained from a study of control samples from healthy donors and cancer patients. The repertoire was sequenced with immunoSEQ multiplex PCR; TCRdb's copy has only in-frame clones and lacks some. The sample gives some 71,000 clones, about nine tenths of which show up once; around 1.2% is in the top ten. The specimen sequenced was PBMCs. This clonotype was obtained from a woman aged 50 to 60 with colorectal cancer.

CDR3 in DNA: TGTGCCTGGAGTGTAGGCAGGGGATACGCTGAAGCTTTCTTT. Protein: CAWSVGRGYAEAFF. This chain links TRBV30 with TRBJ1-1, with D tentatively TRBD1 (6 bases). The germline gives CDR1 GTSNPN, CDR2 SVGIG (reference sequence). The CDR3 loop spans 14 amino acids. Trimming left V 0 bases short and J 6 bases short, with 14 bases between.